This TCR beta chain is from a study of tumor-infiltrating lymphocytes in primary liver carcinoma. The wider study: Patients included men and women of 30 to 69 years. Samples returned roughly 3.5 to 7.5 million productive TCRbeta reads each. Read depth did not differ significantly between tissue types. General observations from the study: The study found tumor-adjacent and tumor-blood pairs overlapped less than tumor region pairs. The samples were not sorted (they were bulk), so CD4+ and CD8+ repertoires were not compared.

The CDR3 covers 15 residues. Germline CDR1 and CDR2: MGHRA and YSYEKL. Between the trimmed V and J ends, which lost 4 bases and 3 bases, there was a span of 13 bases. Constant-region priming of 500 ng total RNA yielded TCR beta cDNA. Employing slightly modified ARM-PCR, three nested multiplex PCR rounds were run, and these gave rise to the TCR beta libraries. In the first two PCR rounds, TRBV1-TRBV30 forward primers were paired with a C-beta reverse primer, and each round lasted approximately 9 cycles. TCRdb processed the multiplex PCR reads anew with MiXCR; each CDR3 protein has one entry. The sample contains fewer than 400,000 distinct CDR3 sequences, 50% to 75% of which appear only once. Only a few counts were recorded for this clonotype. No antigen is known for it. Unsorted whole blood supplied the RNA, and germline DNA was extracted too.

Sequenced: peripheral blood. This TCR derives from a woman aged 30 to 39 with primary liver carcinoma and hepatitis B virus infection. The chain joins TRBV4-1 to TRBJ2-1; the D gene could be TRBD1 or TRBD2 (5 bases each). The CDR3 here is CASSPRDGDYNEQFF. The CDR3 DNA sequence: TGCGCCAGCAGCCCTAGGGACGGGGACTACAATGAGCAGTTCTTC.